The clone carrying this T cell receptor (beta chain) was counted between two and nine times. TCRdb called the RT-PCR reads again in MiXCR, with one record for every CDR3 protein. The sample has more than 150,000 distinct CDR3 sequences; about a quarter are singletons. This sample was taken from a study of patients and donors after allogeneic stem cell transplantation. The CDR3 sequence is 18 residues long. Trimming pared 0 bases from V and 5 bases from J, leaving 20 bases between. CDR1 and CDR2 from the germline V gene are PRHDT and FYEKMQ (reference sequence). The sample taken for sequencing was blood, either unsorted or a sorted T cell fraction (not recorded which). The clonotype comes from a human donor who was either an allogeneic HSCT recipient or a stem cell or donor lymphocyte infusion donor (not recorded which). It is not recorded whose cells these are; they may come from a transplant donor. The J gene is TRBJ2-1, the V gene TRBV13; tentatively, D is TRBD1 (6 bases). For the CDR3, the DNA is TGTGCCAGCAGCTTAGGCAGCTCCCCTGGGGGCGGTCACAATGAGCAGTTCTTC. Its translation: CASSLGSSPGGGHNEQFF.